This TCR beta chain was captured by sequencing in a study of early T cells in non-severe SARS-CoV-2 infection. Overall study: Sequencing of bulk RNA from unsorted whole blood was done, without chain pairing. Notes on the study in general: VDJdb matches were skewed toward anti-spike CD8 T cell responses.

The CDR3 extends over 16 amino acids. V shed 5 bases and J 6 bases; nucleotides not matched to a gene: 9. Germline CDR1 MNHEY, CDR2 SVGAGI. Individual cDNA molecules received unique molecular identifiers during library preparation. TCRdb used MiXCR to reprocess the 5' RACE reads, holding one entry per CDR3 protein. This repertoire shows roughly 30,000 distinct CDR3 sequences, under 6.5% found once; its top ten account for 10% to 15%. This clonotype has at least ten counts. The antigen is unknown. The V call is TRBV6-5, the J call TRBJ2-7; TRBD2 matches at 14 bases. The sequenced sample consisted of whole blood. The sequence derives from an adult who was a healthcare worker with PCR-confirmed SARS-CoV-2 infection or an uninfected control (not recorded which). In DNA form, the CDR3 reads TGTGCCAGCAGTCGACCCCTTGGGACTAGCGGGGGCGAGCAGTACTTC. It encodes CASSRPLGTSGGEQYF.